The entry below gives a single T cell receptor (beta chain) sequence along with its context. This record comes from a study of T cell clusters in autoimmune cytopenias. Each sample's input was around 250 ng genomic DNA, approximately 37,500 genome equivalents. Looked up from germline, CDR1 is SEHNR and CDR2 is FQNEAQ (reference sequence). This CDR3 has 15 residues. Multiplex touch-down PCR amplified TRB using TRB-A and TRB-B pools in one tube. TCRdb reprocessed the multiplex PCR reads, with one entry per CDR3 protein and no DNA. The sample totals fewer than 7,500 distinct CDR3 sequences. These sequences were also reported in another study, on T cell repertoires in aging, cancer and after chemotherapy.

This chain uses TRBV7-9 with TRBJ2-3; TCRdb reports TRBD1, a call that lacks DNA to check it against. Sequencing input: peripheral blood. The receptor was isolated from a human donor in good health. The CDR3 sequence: CASSQGQRYTDTQYF. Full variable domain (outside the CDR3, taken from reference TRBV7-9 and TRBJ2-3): DTGVSQNPRHKITKRGQNVTFRCDPISEHNRLYWYRQTLGQGPEFLTYFQNEAQLEKSRLLSDRFSAERPKGSFSTLEIQRTEQGDSAMYLCASSQGQRYTDTQYFGPGTRLTVL.